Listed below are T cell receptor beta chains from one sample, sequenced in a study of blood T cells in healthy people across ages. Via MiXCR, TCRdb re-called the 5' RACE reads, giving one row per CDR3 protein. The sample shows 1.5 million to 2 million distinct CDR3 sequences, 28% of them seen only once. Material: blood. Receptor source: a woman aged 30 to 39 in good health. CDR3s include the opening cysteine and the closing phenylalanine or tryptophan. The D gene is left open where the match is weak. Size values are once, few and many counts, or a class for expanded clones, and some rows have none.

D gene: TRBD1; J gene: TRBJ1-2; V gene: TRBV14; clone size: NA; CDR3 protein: CASSQYGALTGEHGYTF; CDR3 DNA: TGTGCCAGCAGCCAATATGGAGCCCTCACAGGGGAGCATGGCTACACCTTC
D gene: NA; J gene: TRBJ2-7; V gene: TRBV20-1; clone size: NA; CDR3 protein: CSAVYGGSYEQYF; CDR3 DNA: TGCAGTGCTGTGTACGGGGGCTCCTACGAGCAGTACTTC
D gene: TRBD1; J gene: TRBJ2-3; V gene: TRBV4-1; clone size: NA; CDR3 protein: CASSLPGTGKGTDTQYF; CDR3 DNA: TGCGCCAGCAGCCTCCCCGGGACAGGGAAAGGCACAGATACGCAGTATTTT
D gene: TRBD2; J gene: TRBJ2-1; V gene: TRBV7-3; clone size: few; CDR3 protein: CAGSGAGGLVNEQFF; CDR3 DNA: TGTGCCGGCAGCGGAGCGGGGGGGCTGGTCAATGAGCAGTTCTTC
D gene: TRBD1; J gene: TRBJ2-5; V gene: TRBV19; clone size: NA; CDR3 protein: CASRPSGTDPYEHYF; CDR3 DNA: TGTGCCAGTAGGCCTTCCGGGACAGATCCCTACGAGCACTACTTC
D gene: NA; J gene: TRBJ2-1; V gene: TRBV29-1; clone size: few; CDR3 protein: CSIGGRSDNEQFF; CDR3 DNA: TGCAGCATCGGGGGACGGAGCGACAATGAGCAGTTCTTC
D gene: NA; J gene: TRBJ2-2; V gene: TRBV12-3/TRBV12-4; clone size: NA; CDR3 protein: CASSFGGTDTGELFF; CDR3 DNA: TGTGCCAGCAGTTTTGGGGGGACAGACACCGGGGAGCTGTTTTTT
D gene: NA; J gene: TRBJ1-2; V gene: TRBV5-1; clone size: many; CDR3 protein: CASSLGLSYGYTF; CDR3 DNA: TGTGCCAGCAGCTTGGGATTGTCATATGGCTACACCTTC
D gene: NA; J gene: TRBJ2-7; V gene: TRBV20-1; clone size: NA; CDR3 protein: CSARDQGLGRGQYF; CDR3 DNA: TGCAGTGCTAGAGATCAGGGGTTGGGTCGCGGGCAGTACTTC
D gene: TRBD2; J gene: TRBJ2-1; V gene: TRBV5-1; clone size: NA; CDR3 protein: CASSLRGTSGDNEQFF; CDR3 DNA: TGCGCCAGTAGCTTGAGGGGGACTAGCGGCGACAATGAGCAGTTCTTC
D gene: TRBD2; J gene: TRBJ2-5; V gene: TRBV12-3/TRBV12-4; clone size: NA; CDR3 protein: CASLLAGGHTTQYF; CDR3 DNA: TGTGCCAGCCTACTAGCGGGGGGACACACGACCCAGTACTTC
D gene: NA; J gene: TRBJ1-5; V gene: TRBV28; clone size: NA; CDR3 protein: CASTPSGTLYNQPQHF; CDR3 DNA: TGTGCCAGCACCCCATCCGGGACATTGTACAATCAGCCCCAGCATTTT
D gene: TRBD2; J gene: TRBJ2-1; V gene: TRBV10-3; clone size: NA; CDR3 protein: CAIRAGGFVNEQFF; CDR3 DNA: TGTGCCATTCGAGCGGGAGGCTTTGTCAATGAGCAGTTCTTC
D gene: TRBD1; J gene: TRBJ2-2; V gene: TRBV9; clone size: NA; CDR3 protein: CASSAHGTANTGELFF; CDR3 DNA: TGTGCCAGCAGCGCCCACGGGACAGCAAACACCGGGGAGCTGTTTTTT
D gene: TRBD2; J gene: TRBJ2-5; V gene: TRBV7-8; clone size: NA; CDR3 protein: CASSFRLASSQETQYF; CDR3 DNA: TGTGCCAGCAGCTTTAGACTAGCGTCCTCCCAAGAGACCCAGTACTTC
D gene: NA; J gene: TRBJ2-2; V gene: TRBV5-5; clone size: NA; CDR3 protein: CASSTTGRGTGELFF; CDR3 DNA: TGTGCCAGCAGCACCACAGGGCGGGGCACCGGGGAGCTGTTTTTT
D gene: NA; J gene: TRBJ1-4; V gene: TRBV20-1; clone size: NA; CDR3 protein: CSARPNGREKLFF; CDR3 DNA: TGCAGTGCTAGGCCGAACGGAAGAGAAAAACTGTTTTTT
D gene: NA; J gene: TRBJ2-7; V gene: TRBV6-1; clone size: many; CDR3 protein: CASSPSEGLRLYEQYF; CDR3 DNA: TGTGCCAGCAGCCCTAGTGAGGGATTGCGGTTATACGAGCAGTACTTC
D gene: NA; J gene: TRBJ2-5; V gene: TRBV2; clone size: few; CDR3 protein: CASNVRETQYF; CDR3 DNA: TGTGCCAGCAACGTAAGGGAGACCCAGTACTTC
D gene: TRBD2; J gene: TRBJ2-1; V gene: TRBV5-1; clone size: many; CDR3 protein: CASRGLAGNNEQFF; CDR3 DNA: TGTGCCAGCAGGGGACTAGCGGGGAACAATGAGCAGTTCTTC
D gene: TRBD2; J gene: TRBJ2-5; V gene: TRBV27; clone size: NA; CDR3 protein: CASNSLAGARERYF; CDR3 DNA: TGTGCCAGCAACTCACTAGCGGGAGCACGTGAGCGGTACTTC
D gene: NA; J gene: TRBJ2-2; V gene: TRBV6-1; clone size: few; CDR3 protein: CASIPDNTGELFF; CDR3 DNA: TGTGCCAGCATCCCCGACAACACCGGGGAGCTGTTTTTT